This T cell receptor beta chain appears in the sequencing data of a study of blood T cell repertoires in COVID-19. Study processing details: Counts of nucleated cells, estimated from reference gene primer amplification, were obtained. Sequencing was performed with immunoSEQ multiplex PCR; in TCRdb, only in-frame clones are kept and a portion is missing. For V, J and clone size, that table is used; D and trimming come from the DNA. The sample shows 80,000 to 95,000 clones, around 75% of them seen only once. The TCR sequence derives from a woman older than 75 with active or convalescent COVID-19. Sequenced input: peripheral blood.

The CDR3 sequence: CASRAGGAGEETQYF. The CDR3 DNA reads TGTGCCAGCAGAGCGGGCGGCGCGGGAGAGGAGACCCAGTACTTC. The V gene is TRBV5-4, the J gene TRBJ2-5, with 7 positions matching TRBD2. With V trimmed by 5 bases and J by 5 bases, 12 bases remained unmatched. This CDR3 has 15 residues. Germline-derived CDR1 and CDR2 are SGHNT and YYREEE (reference sequence).